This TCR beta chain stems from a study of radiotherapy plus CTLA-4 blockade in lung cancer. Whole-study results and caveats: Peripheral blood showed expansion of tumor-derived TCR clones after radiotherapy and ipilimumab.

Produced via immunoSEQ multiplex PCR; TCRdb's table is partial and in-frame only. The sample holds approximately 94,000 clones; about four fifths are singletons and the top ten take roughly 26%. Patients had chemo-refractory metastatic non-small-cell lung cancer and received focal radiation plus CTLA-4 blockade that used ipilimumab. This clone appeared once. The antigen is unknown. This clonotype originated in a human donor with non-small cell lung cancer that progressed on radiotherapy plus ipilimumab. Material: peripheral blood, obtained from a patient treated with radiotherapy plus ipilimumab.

The CDR3 loop is CASSLDPKTIQETQYF. The CDR3 nucleotides are TGCGCCAGCAGCTTGGATCCCAAGACAATTCAAGAGACCCAGTACTTC. The V call is TRBV5-1, the J call TRBJ2-5, with unresolved D. The CDR3 consists of 16 residues. Germline V gene data show CDR1 as SGHRS and CDR2 as YFSETQ. Trimming cost V 0 bases and J 2 bases, with 14 bases left between them.